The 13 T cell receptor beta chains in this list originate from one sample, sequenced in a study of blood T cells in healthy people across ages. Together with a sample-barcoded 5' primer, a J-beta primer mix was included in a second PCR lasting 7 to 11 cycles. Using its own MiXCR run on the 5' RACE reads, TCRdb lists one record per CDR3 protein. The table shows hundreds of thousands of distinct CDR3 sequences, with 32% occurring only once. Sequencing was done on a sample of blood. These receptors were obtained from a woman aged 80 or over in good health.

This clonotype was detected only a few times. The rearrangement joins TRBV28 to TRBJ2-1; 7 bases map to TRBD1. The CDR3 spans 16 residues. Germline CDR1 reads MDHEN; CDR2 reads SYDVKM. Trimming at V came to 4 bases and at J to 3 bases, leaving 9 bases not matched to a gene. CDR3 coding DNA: TGTGCCAGCAGTTGGGCACAGGGGTATGACTACAATGAGCAGTTCTTC. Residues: CASSWAQGYDYNEQFF.

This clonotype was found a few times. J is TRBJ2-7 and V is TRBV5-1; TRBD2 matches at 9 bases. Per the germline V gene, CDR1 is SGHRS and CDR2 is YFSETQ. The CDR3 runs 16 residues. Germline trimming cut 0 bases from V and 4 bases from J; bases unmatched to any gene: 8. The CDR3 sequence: CASSLVPSGASYEQYF. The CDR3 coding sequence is TGCGCCAGCAGCTTGGTACCTAGCGGGGCCAGTTACGAGCAGTACTTC.

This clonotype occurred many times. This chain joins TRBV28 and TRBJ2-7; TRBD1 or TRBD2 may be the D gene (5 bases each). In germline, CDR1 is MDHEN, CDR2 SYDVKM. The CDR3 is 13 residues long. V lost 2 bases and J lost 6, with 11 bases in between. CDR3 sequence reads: CASSLGGVGEQYF. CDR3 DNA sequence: TGTGCCAGCAGTTTAGGGGGAGTGGGCGAGCAGTACTTC.

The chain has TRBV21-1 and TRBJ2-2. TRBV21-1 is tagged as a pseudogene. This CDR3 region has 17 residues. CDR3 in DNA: TGTGCCAGCAGCAAAGTGCGTGACACCCCGAGCACCGGGGAGCTGTTTTTT. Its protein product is CASSKVRDTPSTGELFF.

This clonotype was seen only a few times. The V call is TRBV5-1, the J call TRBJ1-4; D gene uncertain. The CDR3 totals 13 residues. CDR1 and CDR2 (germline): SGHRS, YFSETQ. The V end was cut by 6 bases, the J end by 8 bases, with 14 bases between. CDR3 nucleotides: TGCGCCAGCACCAAGGGCAGCGGAGAAAAACTGTTTTTT. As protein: CASTKGSGEKLFF.

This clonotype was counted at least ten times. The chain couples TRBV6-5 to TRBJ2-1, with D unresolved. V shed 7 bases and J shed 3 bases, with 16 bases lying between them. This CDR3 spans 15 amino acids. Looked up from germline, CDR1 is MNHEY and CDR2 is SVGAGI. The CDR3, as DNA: TGTGCCAGCACTCAAACCACCGGGCTCTACAATGAGCAGTTCTTC. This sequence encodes CASTQTTGLYNEQFF.

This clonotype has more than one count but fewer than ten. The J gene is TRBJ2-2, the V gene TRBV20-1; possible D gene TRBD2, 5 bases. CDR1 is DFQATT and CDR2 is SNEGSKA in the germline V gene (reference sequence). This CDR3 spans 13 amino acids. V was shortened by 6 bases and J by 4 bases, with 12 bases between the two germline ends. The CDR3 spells CSAPEGITGELFF. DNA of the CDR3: TGCAGTGCCCCTGAGGGTATCACCGGGGAGCTGTTTTTT.

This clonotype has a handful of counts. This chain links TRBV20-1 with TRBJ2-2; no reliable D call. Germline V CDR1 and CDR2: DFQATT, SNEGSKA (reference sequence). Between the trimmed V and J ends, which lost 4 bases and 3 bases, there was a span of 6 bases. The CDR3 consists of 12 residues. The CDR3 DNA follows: TGCAGTGCTACGGTCCACACCGGGGAGCTGTTTTTT. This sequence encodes CSATVHTGELFF.

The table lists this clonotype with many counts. CDR3 residues: CASSLGQGSLHYSYEQYF. The DNA for the CDR3 is TGTGCCAGCAGCTTGGGACAGGGGAGTCTTCACTATTCCTACGAGCAGTACTTC. J is TRBJ2-7 and V is TRBV5-6; TRBD1 matches 8 bases. J lost 1 base, V lost 0 bases, and 12 bases had no gene match. Germline CDR1 reads SGHDT; CDR2 reads YYEEEE. The CDR3 sequence is 18 residues long.

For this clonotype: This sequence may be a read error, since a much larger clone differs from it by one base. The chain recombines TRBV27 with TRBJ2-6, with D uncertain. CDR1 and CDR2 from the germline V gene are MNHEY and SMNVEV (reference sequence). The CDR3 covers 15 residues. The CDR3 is CANSSLGSGANVLTF. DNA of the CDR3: TGTGCCAACAGTTCCCTGGGCTCTGGGGCCAACGTCCTGACTTTC.

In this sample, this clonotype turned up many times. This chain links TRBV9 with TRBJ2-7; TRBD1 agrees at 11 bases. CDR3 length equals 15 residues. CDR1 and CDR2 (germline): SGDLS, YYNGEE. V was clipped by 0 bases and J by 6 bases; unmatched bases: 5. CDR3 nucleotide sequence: TGTGCCAGCAGCGTAGCAGGGACAGGGGGGTTCGAGCAGTACTTC. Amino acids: CASSVAGTGGFEQYF.

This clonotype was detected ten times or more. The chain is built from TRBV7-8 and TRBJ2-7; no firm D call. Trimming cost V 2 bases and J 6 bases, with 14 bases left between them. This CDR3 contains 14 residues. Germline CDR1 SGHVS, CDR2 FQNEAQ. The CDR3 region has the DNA TGTGCCAGCAGCTTAACGCTTGGATCCGGCGAGCAGTACTTC. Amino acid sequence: CASSLTLGSGEQYF.

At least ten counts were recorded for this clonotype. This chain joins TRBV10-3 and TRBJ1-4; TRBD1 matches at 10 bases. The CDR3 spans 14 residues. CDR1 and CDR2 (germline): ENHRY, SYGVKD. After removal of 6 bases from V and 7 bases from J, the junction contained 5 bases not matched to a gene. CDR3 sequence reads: CAISGQGGGEKLFF. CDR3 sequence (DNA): TGTGCCATCAGCGGACAGGGGGGGGGTGAAAAACTGTTTTTT.